Presented here are 2 T cell receptor beta chains from one specimen sequenced in a study of cytomegalovirus exposure and HLA in healthy donors. PCR amplification relied on 60 Vbeta primers (plus 13 Jbeta primers). The data were produced by immunoSEQ multiplex PCR, yet TCRdb's version contains in-frame clones alone and is incomplete. The profile covers more than 130,000 clones, with around 82% appearing a single time and over 6.5% taken by the ten largest. Sequencing was carried out using PBMCs. The receptors were sampled from a man aged 40-49 years in good health and CMV-seropositive.

CDR3 region: CASSPVDREATEAFF. The CDR3 nucleotides are TGCGCCAGCAGCCCCGTGGACAGGGAGGCCACTGAAGCTTTCTTT. The chain has TRBV5-1 and TRBJ1-1; 8 bases are a match to TRBD1. Germline lookup yields CDR1 SGHRS and CDR2 YFSETQ. V was clipped by 4 bases and J by 4 bases; unmatched bases: 9. This CDR3 has 15 residues.

This clone was picked up one time. The rearrangement links TRBV7-2 to TRBJ2-7, with D possibly TRBD2 on 7 matching bases. Germline values: CDR1 SGHTA, CDR2 FQGNSA. The CDR3 runs 14 residues. Trimming removed 5 bases from V and 4 bases from J, with 15 bases in between. The CDR3 nucleotides read TGTGCCAGCAGCCGGGGGGCGGGTGGGTACGAGCAGTACTTC. This translates into CASSRGAGGYEQYF.